This TCR beta chain was sequenced for a study of blood T cell repertoires in COVID-19. Source study methods: Quantification of nucleated cells was approximated via reference gene primer amplification. Clones were read by immunoSEQ multiplex PCR, and TCRdb kept only the in-frame ones, dropping some. V, J and clone size were drawn from that table, and D and trimming were deduced from the DNA. The table has more than 10,000 clones, more than 75% seen once; the top ten hold around 15%. The CDR3 contains 13 residues. Trimming removed 0 bases from V and 4 bases from J, with 6 bases in between. CDR1 is LNHNV and CDR2 is YYDKDF in the germline V gene (reference sequence).

The genes are TRBV15 and TRBJ1-1; D not resolved. This receptor was taken from a human donor in a cohort sampled during active COVID-19. The sample consisted of peripheral blood. The CDR3 region is CATSRDGGTEAFF. CDR3 DNA sequence: TGTGCCACCAGCAGAGATGGAGGCACTGAAGCTTTCTTT.